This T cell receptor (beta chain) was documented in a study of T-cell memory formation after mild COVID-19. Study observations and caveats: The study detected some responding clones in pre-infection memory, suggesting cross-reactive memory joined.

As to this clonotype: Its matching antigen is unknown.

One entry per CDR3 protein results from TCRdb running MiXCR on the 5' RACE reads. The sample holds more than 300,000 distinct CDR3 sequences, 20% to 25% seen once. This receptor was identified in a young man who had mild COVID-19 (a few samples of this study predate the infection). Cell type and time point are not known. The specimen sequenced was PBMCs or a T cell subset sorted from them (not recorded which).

In DNA form, the CDR3 reads TGTGCCAGCAGTTTGACAGGATCCGGGGTGACCCAGTACTTC. This gives the protein CASSLTGSGVTQYF. The chain has TRBV28 and TRBJ2-5; D possibly corresponds to TRBD1 (6 bases). V shed 3 bases and J shed 7 bases, with 15 bases lying between them. The CDR3 runs 14 residues. Per the germline V gene, CDR1 is MDHEN and CDR2 is SYDVKM.